The source of this T cell receptor (beta chain) is a study of blood T cell repertoires in COVID-19. The method was immunoSEQ multiplex PCR; TCRdb's version includes in-frame clones alone and lacks a portion of them. The repertoire includes fewer than 200,000 clones, around 83% of them detected once, and 3.6% sits in the top ten. Germline assignment: CDR1 SNHLY and CDR2 FYNNEI. The CDR3 covers 17 residues. Germline trimming cut 2 bases from V and 2 bases from J; bases unmatched to any gene: 4. Input material: PBMCs or T cells enriched from blood (not recorded which). The sequence came from a woman in her forties or fifties in a cohort exposed to, infected with or recovered from COVID-19 (not recorded which). This sequence joins TRBV2 and TRBJ2-5; TRBD2 aligns across 14 bases. In nucleotides, the CDR3 is TGTGCCAGCAGTGAATCGAGACTAGCGGGGGGGCAAGAGACCCAGTACTTC. It is translated as CASSESRLAGGQETQYF.